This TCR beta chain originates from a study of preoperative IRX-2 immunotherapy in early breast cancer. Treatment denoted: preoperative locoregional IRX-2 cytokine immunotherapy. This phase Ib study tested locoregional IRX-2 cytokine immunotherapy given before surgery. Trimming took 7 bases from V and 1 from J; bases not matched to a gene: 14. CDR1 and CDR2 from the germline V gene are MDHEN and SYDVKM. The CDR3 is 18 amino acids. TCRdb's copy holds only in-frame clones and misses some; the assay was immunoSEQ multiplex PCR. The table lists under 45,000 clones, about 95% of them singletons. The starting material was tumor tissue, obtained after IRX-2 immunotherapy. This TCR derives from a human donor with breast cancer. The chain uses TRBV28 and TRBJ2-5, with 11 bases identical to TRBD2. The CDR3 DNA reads TGTGCCAGCAATCCGGGACTAGCGGAGGCTGGACGCCAAGAGACCCAGTACTTC. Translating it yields CASNPGLAEAGRQETQYF.